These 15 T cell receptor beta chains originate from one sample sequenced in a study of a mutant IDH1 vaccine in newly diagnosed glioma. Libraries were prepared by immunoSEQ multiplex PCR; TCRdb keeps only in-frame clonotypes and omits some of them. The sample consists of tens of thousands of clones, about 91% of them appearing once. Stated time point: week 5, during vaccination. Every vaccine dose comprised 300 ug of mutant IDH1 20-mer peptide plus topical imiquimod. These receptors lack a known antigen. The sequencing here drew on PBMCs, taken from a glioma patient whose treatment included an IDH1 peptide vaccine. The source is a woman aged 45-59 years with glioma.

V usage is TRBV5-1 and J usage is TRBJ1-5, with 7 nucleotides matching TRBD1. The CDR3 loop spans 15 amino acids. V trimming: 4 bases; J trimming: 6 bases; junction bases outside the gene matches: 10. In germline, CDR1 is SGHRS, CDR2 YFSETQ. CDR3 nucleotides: TGCGCCAGCAGCGCCACAGGGGACTACCTTCAGCCCCAGCATTTT. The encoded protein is CASSATGDYLQPQHF.

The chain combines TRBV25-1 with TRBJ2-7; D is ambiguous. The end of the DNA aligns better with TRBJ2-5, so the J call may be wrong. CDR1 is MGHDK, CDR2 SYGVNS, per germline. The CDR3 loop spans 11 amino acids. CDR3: CASSVGMTQYF. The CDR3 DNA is TGTGCCAGCAGTGTTGGGATGACCCAGTACTTC.

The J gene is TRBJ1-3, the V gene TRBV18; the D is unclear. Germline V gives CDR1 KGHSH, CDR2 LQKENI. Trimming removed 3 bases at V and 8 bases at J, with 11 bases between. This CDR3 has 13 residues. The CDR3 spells CASSPGEWDTIYF. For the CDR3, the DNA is TGTGCCAGCTCACCTGGAGAATGGGACACCATATATTTT.

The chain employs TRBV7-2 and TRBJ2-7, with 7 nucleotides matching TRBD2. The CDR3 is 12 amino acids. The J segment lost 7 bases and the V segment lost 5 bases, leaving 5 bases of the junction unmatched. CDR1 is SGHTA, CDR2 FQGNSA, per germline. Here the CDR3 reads CASSQIAGEQYF. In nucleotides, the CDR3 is TGTGCCAGCAGCCAAATAGCGGGTGAGCAGTACTTC.

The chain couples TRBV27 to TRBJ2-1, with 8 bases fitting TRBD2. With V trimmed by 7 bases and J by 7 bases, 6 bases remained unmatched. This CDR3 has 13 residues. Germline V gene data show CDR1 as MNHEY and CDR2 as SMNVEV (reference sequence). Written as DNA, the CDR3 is TGTGCCAGCAACTCCCGCGGGGGGAATGAGCAGTTCTTC. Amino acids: CASNSRGGNEQFF.

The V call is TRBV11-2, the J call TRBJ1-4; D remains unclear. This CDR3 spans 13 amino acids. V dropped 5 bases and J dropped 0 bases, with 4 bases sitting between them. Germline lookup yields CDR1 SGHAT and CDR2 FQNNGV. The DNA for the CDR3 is TGTGCCAGCAGCCGTGCAACTAATGAAAAACTGTTTTTT. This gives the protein CASSRATNEKLFF.

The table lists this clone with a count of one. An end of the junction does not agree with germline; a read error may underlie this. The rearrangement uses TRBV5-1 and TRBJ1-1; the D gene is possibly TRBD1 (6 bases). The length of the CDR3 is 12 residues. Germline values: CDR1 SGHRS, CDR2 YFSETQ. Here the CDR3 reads CASSIEQGTMTF. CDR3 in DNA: TGCGCCAGCAGCATAGAACAGGGAACTATGACCTTT.

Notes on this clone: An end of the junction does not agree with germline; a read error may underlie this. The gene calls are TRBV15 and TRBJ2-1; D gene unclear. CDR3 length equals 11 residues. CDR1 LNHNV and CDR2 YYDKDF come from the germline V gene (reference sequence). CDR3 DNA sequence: TGCGCCACCAGCAGATCAGTTAAGCAGTTCTTC. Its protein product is CATSRSVKQFF.

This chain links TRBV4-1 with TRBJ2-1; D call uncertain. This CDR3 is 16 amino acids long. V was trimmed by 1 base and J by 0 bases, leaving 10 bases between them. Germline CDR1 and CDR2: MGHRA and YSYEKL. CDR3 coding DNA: TGCGCCAGCAGCCAAGTAGACCTAGTCTCCTACAATGAGCAGTTCTTC. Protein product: CASSQVDLVSYNEQFF.

The CDR3 protein is CASSFQGGTGELFF. The CDR3 region has the DNA TGTGCCAGCAGCTTTCAGGGTGGCACCGGGGAGCTGTTTTTT. The V gene is TRBV7-9, the J gene TRBJ2-2; possibly TRBD1 for D (5 bases). Germline CDR1 and CDR2: SEHNR and FQNEAQ (reference sequence). The CDR3 spans 14 residues. Trimming cost V 3 bases and J 4 bases, with 9 bases left between them.

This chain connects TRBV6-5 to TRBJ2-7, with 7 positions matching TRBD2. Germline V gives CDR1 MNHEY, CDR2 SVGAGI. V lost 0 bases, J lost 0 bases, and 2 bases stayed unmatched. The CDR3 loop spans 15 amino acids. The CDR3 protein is CASSYSASGSYEQYF. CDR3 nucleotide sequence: TGTGCCAGCAGTTACTCTGCTAGCGGCTCCTACGAGCAGTACTTC.

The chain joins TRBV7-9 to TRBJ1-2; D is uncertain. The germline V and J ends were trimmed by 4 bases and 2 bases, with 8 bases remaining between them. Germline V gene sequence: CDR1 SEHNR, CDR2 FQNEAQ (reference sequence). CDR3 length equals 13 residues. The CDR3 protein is CASSSGLNYGYTF. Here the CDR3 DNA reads TGTGCCAGCAGCTCCGGGTTGAACTATGGCTACACCTTC.

This CDR3 reads CASSYPPWLSGRAKTGELFF. The CDR3 DNA follows: TGTGCCAGCAGTTACCCCCCCTGGTTAAGCGGGAGGGCAAAAACCGGGGAGCTGTTTTTT. The V and J genes are TRBV28 and TRBJ2-2; 10 bases agree with TRBD2. The germline V gene encodes CDR1 MDHEN and CDR2 SYDVKM. The V gene end was trimmed by 4 bases and the J gene end by 5 bases; junction bases not matched to a gene: 19. The CDR3 totals 20 residues.

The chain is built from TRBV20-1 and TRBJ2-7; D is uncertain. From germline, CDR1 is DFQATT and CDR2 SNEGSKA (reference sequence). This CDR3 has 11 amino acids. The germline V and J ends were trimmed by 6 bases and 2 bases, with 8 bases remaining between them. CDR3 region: CSAPLTYEQYF. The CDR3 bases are TGCAGTGCCCCCCTAACCTACGAGCAGTACTTC.

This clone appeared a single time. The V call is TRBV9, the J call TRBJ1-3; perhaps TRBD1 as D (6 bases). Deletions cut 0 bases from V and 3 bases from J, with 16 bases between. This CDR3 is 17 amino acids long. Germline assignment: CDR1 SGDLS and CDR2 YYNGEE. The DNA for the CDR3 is TGTGCCAGCAGCGTAGCCGGACCAGGGGCCGGTGGAAACACCATATATTTT. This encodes CASSVAGPGAGGNTIYF. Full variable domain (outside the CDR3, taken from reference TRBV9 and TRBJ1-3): DSGVTQTPKHLITATGQRVTLRCSPRSGDLSVYWYQQSLDQGLQFLIQYYNGEERAKGNILERFSAQQFPDLHSELNLSSLELGDSALYFCASSVAGPGAGGNTIYFGEGSWLTVV.